What follows describes a single TCR beta chain. This sample is drawn from a study of cytomegalovirus exposure and HLA in healthy donors. 60 Vbeta and 13 Jbeta primers were used in PCR. Only in-frame clones appear in the TCRdb table, and some are missing; sequencing was by immunoSEQ multiplex PCR. There are over 110,000 clones in the sample; more than 75% occur only once, and roughly 6% lies in the top ten. These donors counted as nominally healthy when sampled, but unrecorded immune exposures were likely. Trimming pared 6 bases from V and 5 bases from J, leaving 25 bases between. The CDR3 loop spans 17 amino acids. Germline CDR1 KGHSH, CDR2 LQKENI.

Sequencing input: PBMCs. The origin of this receptor is a middle-aged woman in good health and CMV-seropositive. The chain couples TRBV18 to TRBJ2-5, with D perhaps matching TRBD2 (6 bases). CDR3 residues: CASSYPLGGPMWETQYF. The CDR3 nucleotides read TGTGCCAGCTCCTACCCCCTTGGAGGGCCTATGTGGGAGACCCAGTACTTC.